The rows below give T cell receptor beta chains drawn from one sample of a study of monozygotic twins with inflammatory bowel disease. Using the 5' RACE reads, TCRdb records one entry per CDR3 protein without DNA. The listing contains just over 300,000 distinct CDR3 sequences. Source material: blood. All receptors derive from a human donor with ulcerative colitis or Crohn's disease, or a healthy co-twin of an affected twin (not recorded which). CDR3s include the opening cysteine and the closing phenylalanine or tryptophan.

TRBJ2-7 TRBV5-1 CASSLGTSGSREQYF
TRBJ1-2 TRBV21-1 CASRIIQGKFGGYTF
TRBJ2-1 TRBV19 CASSRRAGGLNEQFF
TRBJ1-5 TRBV10-3 CAIPGGAGNQPQHF
TRBJ2-1 TRBV24-1 CATLTSGSINEQFF
TRBJ1-1 TRBV7-9 CASSLTVGVGTEAFF
TRBJ1-2 TRBV6-6 CASTSGASLGYTF
TRBJ2-1 TRBV7-8 CASSLARTRPNNEQFF
TRBJ2-7 TRBV7-9 CASSLVGVSSYEQYF
TRBJ2-1 TRBV20-1 CSAKELVGYNEQFF
TRBJ1-2 TRBV7-2 CASRPFPGALGYTF
TRBJ2-3 TRBV7-9 CASRTSGTTDTQYF
TRBJ2-1 TRBV4-1 CASSQSLTSGSNEQFF
TRBJ2-3 TRBV18 CASSPTLSSGRNTDTQYF
TRBJ1-5 TRBV30 CAWSVGGGSNQPQHF
TRBJ1-2 TRBV12-3/TRBV12-4 CASSSGVYGYTF
TRBJ2-7 TRBV7-9 CASSLDSPEQYF
TRBJ2-7 TRBV29-1 CSARDRGWYEQYF
TRBJ2-1 TRBV10-3 CAITPTSGNEQFF
TRBJ2-5 TRBV5-8 CASSLGGHGEETQYF
TRBJ1-1 TRBV18 CASSSTGDTEAFF
TRBJ1-1 TRBV12-3/TRBV12-4 CASTLVAGERMNTEAFF
TRBJ2-3 TRBV7-2 CASSWTSSDTQYF
TRBJ1-1 TRBV10-1 CASSESQGRTEAFF
TRBJ2-5 TRBV15 CATSRVLETQYF
TRBJ1-5 TRBV20-1 CSGTNMEVGLSNQPQHF
TRBJ2-2 TRBV12-3/TRBV12-4 CASRGGLGQLNTGELFF
TRBJ1-6 TRBV9 CASSPRDRGGSPLHF
TRBJ2-7 TRBV29-1 CSVGGNGGAYEQYF
TRBJ1-3 TRBV7-2 CAGSDMTAGNTIYF
TRBJ2-2 TRBV7-9 CASSLPTGGEVGELFF
TRBJ2-1 TRBV12-3/TRBV12-4 CASSPLSRDEQFF
TRBJ2-5 TRBV10-3 CAIRDRGETQYF
TRBJ2-1 TRBV20-1 CSARDGRTSSYNEQFF
TRBJ1-4 TRBV29-1 CSVGIATNEKLFF
TRBJ1-1 TRBV12-3/TRBV12-4 CASSSNRGNTEAFF